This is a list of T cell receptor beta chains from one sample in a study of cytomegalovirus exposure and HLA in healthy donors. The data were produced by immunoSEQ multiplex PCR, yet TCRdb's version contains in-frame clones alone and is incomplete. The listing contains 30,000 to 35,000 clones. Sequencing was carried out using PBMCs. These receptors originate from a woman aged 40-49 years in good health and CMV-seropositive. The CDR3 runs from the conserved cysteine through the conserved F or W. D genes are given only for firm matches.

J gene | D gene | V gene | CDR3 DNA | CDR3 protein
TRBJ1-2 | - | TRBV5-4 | TGTGCCAGCAGCCTGGAGACACGAAACTATGGCTACACCTTC | CASSLETRNYGYTF
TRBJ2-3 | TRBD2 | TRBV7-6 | TGTGCCAGCAGCTTAGGGACTAGCGACACAGATACGCAGTATTTT | CASSLGTSDTDTQYF
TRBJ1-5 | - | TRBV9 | TGTGCCAGCAGCGTCGGCGGACATAGCAATCAGCCCCAGCATTTT | CASSVGGHSNQPQHF
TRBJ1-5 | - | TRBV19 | TGTGCCAGTAGTATAGCCGCGGGCAATCAGCCCCAGCATTTT | CASSIAAGNQPQHF
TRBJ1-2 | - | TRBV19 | TGTGCCAGTAGTATGGGCGGGGGGGAGAGCGGCTACACCTTC | CASSMGGGESGYTF
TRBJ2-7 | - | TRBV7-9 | TGTGCCAGCAGGGAGGGACTTGACTACGAGCAGTACTTC | CASREGLDYEQYF
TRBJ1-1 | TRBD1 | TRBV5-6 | TGTGCCAGCAGCAAAACAGGGGGCGCAGAGGCTTTCTTT | CASSKTGGAEAFF
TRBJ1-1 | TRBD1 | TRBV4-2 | TGTGCCAGCAGCCAAGGGGGCCGGGGACAGGGGGCATTTGAAGCTTTCTTT | CASSQGGRGQGAFEAFF
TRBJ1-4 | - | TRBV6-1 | TGTGCCAGCAGTGAGGCGCCAGGGAATGAAAAACTGTTTTTT | CASSEAPGNEKLFF
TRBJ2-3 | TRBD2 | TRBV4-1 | TGCGCCAGCAGCCAAGGCGGGAGTGGCACAGATACGCAGTATTTT | CASSQGGSGTDTQYF
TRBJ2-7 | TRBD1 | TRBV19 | TGTGCCAGTAGTATAGGAATGACAGGGACGTACGAGCAGTACTTC | CASSIGMTGTYEQYF
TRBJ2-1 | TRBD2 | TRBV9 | TGTGCCAGCGGGACTAGCGGGAGGGCCAGCAATGAGCAGTTCTTC | CASGTSGRASNEQFF
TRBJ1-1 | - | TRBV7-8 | TGTGCCAGCAGCTTAGACAGGTGGGCCACTGAAGCTTTCTTT | CASSLDRWATEAFF
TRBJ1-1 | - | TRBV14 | TGTGCCAGCAGCCAAGCGGGTGGACTATCCACTGAAGCTTTCTTT | CASSQAGGLSTEAFF
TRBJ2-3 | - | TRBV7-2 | TGTGCCAGCACCCAAGGAGGGAGTGTAGATACGCAGTATTTT | CASTQGGSVDTQYF
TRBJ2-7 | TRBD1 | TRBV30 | TGTGCCTGGAGGAAGACAGGGGCTACCTACGAGCAGTACTTC | CAWRKTGATYEQYF
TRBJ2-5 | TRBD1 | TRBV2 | TGTGCCAGCAGCGCCAGGACAGGGGGCGGGGAGACCCAGTACTTC | CASSARTGGGETQYF
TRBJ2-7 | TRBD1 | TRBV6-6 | TGTGCCAGCAGGAACCCGGGACAGGGATACGAGCAGTACTTC | CASRNPGQGYEQYF
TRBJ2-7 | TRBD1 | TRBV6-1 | TGTGCCAGCAGTGAAGATAATAGGTGGGGACAGGGGTACTTC | CASSEDNRWGQGYF
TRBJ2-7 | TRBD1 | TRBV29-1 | TGCAGCGTATCACAGGGGTCCTCCTACGAGCAGTACTTC | CSVSQGSSYEQYF
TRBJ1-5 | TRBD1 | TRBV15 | TGTGCCACCACCCTACCCAGGGGGCTTAGCAATCAGCCCCAGCATTTT | CATTLPRGLSNQPQHF
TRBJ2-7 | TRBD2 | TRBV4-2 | TGTGCCAGCAGCCAAGATGGAACTAGCGGGAGCTACGAGCAGTACTTC | CASSQDGTSGSYEQYF
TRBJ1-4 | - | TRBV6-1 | TGTGCCAGCAAACGGTCAACTAATGAAAAACTGTTTTTT | CASKRSTNEKLFF
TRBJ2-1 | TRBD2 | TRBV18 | TGTGCCAGCTCACTAGCGGGAGGGTTTGACAATGAGCAGTTCTTC | CASSLAGGFDNEQFF
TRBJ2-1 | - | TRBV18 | TGTGCCAGCTCACCCAACAGGTTCTACAATGAGCAGTTCTTC | CASSPNRFYNEQFF
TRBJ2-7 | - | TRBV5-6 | TGTGCCAGCAGCCCCATCGGGTTGGACGAGCAGTACTTC | CASSPIGLDEQYF
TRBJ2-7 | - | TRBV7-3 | TGTGCCAGCAGCTTACGGGGATCCAGCCACGAGCAGTACTTC | CASSLRGSSHEQYF
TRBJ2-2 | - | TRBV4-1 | TGCGCCAGCAGCCAAGTTAGGGGGAAGACCGGGGAGCTGTTTTTT | CASSQVRGKTGELFF
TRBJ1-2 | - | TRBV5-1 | TGCGCCAGCAGCTTGGGCCAGGCCACGATGGGCTACACCTTC | CASSLGQATMGYTF
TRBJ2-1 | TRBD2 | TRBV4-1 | TGCGCCAGCAGCCGGGGGACTAGCGGGGATCCCTACAATGAGCAGTTCTTC | CASSRGTSGDPYNEQFF
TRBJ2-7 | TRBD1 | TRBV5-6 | TGTGCCAGCAGCTCAGGATACAGGGGGCGCTTAAGGTCCTACGAGCAGTACTTC | CASSSGYRGRLRSYEQYF
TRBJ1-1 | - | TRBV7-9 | TGTGCCAGCATCCCCGTCACTGAAGCTTTCTTT | CASIPVTEAFF
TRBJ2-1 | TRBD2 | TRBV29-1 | TGCAGCGTCAACCCCGGGACTAGCGGCTACAATGAGCAGTTCTTC | CSVNPGTSGYNEQFF
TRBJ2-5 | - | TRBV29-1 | TGCAGCGTCGGAACCGGACAGACGGGAGAGACCCAGTACTTC | CSVGTGQTGETQYF
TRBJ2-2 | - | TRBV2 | TGTGCCAGCAGGCCAGGGGTCTCCGGGGAGCTGTTTTTT | CASRPGVSGELFF
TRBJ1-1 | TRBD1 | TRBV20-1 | TGCAGTGCCCAGGGGGACACTGAAGATTTCTTT | CSAQGDTEDFF
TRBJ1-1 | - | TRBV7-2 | TGTGCCAGCAGCTTCCGGACAGTGGGCACTGAAGCTTTCTTT | CASSFRTVGTEAFF
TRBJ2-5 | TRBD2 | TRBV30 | TGTGCCTGGAGCACCTGGGGAGGGGAGACCCAGTACTTC | CAWSTWGGETQYF
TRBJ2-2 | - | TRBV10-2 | TGCGCCAGCAGGGACAGCTCGAACACCGGGGAGCTGTTTTTT | CASRDSSNTGELFF
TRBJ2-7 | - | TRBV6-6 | TGTGCCAGCAGTCGGGGTACGAAATCCTACGAGCAGTACTTC | CASSRGTKSYEQYF
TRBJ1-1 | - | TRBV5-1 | TGCGCCAGCAGCTCGGAGCCCTCGAACACTGAAGCTTTCTTT | CASSSEPSNTEAFF
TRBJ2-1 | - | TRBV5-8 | TGTGCCAGCAGCCCCCTTAAGGCAGGCGTCACCTACAATGAGCAGTTCTTC | CASSPLKAGVTYNEQFF
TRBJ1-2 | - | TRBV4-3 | TGCGCCAGCAGCCCCCTCCAAGGGGGCTATGGCTACACCTTC | CASSPLQGGYGYTF
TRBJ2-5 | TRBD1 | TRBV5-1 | TGCGCCAGCAGCATAGGGACAGCAAACCAAGAGACCCAGTACTTC | CASSIGTANQETQYF
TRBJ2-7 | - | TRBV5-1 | TGCGCCAGCAGCTTGGAACTGCCTCGGGACGAGCAGTACTTC | CASSLELPRDEQYF